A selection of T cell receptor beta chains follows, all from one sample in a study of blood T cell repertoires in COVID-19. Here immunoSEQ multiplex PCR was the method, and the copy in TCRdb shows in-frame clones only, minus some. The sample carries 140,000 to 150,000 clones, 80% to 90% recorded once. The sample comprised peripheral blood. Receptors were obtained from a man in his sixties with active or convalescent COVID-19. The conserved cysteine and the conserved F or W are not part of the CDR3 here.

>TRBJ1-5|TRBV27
ASRRQSNQPQH
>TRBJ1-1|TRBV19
ASSTDKNTEAF
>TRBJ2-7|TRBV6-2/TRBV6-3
ASSPDTYEQY
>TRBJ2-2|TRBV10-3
AISEFEVGELF
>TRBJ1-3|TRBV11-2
ASSSRGQAISGNTIY
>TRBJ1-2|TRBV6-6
ASSDRGNYGYT
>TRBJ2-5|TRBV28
ASLNGLAGAWGTQY
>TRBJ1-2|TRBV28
ASSRGGFGYGYT
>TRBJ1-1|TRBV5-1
ASSPGGENTEAF
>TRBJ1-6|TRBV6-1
ASSAFRGGVVNSPLH
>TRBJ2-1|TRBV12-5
ASSATSGGTEQF
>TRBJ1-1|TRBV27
ATANYRQGRTEAF
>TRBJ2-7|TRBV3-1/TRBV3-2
ASSQAEPISYEQY
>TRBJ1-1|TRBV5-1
ASSLTIGGGLNTEAF
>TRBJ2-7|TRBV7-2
ASSPVGTSGYEQY
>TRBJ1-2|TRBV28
ASSDLQGTVEGYT
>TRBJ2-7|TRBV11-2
ASSLVPGGWREQY
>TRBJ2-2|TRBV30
AWSDGGTGELF
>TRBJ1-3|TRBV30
AWSPLGQGFSGNTIY
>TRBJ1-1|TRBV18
ASSNLAVNTEAF
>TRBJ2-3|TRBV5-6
ASSPLRTGWDTQY
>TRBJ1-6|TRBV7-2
ASSLVGDFNNSPLH
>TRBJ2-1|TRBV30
AWTTSGGGLYNEQF
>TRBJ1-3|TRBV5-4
ASSLGPDTGNTIY
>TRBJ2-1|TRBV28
ASSSLGTSGRNEQF